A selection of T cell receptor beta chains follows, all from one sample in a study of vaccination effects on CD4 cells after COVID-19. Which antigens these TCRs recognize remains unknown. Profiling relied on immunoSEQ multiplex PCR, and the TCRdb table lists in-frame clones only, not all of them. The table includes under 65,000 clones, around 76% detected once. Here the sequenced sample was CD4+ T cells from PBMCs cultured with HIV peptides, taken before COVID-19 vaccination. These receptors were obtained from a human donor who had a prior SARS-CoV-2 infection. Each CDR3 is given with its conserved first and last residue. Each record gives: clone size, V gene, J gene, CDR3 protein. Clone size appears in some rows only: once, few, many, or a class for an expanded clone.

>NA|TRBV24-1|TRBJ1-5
CATSVGLNQPQHF
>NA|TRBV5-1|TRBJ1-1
CASSSGQGAEAFF
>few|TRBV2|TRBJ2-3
CASKRRRDRDTQYF
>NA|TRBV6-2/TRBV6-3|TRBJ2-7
CASSYPAGGKLKYEQYF
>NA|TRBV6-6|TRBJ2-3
CASSYVGGHPEDTQYF
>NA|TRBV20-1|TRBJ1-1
CSASATGDTEAFF
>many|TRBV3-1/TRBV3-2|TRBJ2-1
CASSRGLAGNNEQFF
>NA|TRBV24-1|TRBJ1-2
CATSDVGGGYTF
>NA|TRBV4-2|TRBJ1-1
CASSQEGQGDTEAFF
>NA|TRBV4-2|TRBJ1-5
CASSQDNQPQHF
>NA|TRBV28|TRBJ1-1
CASSFSRTSSNTEAFF
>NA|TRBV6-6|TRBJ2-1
CASRPTGNEQFF
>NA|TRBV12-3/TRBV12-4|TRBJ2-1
CASGRPGGQQFF
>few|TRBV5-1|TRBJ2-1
CASSKGGLASHEQFF
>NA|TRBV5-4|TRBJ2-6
CASSSGGVAGANVLTF
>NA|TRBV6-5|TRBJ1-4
CASRSLPVLNEKLFF
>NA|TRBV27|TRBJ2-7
CASSRTGFRGEQYF
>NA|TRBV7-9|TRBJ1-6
CASSLVNSPLHF
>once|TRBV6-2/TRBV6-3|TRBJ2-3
CASSRGGTGRLDTQYF
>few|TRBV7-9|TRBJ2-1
CASSLERRALGDEQFF
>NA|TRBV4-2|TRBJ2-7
CASSPESGGSRPGEQYF
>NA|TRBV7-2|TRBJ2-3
CASSLFGGGSADTQYF
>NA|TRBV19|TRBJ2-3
CASSIRTSGLFDTQYF
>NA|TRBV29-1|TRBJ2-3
CSVGLMADTQYF
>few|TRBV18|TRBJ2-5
CASSSGLAGDGETQYF
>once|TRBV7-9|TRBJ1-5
CASSLATGRQHF
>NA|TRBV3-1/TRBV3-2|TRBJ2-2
CASSLKYGGDTGELFF
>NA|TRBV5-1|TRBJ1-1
CASSSRRGNTEAFF
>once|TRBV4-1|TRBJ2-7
CASSQDPGGDYEQYF
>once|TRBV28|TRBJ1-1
CASRLEGHTEAFF
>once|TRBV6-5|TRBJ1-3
CASSYSRDGNTIYF
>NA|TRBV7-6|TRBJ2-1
CASSSIVGNEQFF
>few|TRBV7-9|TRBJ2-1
CASSLALAGSYNEQFF
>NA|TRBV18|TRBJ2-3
CASSPRSPPLDGTDTQYF
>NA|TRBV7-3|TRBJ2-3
CASSLGGARTDTQYF
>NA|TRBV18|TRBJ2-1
CASSRTGNNEQFF
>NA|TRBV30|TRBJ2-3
CAWRPPLAGWVDTQYF
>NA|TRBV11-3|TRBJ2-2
CASSYRGSGGSGTGELFF
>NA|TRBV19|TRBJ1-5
CASSIGGGISNQPQHF
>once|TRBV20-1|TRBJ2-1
CSASASGGGYSYNEQFF
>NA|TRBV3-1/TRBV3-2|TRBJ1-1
CASSQAGPGTEAFF
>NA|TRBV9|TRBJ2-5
CASSVFGQETQYF
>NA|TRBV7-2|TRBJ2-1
CASSSRRGSVSYNEQFF
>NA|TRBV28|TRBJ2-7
CASSPPAHEQYF
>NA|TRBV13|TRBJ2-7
CASSLGFREQYF
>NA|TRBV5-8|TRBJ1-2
CASSSQGAYGYTF
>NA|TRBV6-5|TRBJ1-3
CATSPWGSGNTIYF
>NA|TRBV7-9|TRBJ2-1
CASSPLAPRTVLDEQFF
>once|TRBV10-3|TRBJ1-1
CASRDREWNTEAFF
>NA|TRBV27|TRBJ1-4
CASSYRGGEKLFF
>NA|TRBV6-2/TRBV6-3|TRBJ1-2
CASSYGDRGFGYTF
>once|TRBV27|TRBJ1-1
CASSLSRDRLNTEAFF
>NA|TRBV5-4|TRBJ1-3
CASSWGGDSGNTIYF
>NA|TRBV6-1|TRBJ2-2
CASSEFLVGELFF
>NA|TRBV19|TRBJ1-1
CASSNPFRGATEAFF
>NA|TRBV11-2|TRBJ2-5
CASSPTRGGRGKTQYF
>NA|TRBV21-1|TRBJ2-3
CASSQLGGTSGDTQYF
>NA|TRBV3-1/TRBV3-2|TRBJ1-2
CASSQLGVDYGYTF
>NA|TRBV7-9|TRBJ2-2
CASSLTGGGNTGELFF